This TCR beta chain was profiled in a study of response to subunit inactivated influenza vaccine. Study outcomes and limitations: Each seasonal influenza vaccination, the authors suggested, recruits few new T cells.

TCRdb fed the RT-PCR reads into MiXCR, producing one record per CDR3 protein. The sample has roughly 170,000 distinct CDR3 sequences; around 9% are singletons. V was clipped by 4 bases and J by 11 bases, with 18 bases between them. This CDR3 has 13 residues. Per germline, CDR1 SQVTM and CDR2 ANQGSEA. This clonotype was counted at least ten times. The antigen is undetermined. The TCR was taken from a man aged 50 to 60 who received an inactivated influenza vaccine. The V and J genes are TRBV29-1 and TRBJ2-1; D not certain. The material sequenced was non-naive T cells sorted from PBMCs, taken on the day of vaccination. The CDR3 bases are TGCAGCGTTGGGCTTTCCGGGCCCCTAAAGCAGTTCTTC. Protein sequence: CSVGLSGPLKQFF.